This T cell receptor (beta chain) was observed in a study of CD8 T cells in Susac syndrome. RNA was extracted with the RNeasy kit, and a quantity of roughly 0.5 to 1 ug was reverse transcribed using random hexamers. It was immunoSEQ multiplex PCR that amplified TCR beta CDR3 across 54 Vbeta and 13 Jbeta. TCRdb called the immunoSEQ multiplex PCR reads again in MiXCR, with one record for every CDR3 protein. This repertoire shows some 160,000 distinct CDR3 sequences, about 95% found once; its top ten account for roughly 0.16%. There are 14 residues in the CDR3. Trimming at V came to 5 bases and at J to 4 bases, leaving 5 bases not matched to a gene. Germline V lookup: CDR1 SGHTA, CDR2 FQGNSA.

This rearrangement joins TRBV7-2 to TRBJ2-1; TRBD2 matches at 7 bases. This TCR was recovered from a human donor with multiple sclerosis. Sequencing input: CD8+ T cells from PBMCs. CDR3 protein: CASSPGSGYNEQFF. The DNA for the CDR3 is TGTGCCAGCAGCCCTGGTAGCGGGTACAATGAGCAGTTCTTC.